These 15 T cell receptor beta chains were all obtained from the same sample, sequenced in a study of blood T cell repertoires in COVID-19. The protocol was immunoSEQ multiplex PCR, while the TCRdb copy is restricted to in-frame clones and leaves out a portion. This table holds 150,000 to 200,000 clones, roughly three quarters found once. Material for sequencing was PBMCs or T cells enriched from blood (not recorded which). These TCRs come from a man aged 55 to 70 who had been exposed to COVID-19.

The V gene is TRBV29-1, the J gene TRBJ2-7; maybe TRBD1 (6 bases). The germline V and J ends were trimmed by 6 bases and 3 bases, with 9 bases remaining between them. Germline V gene data show CDR1 as SQVTM and CDR2 as ANQGSEA. CDR3 length: 11 residues. The CDR3 sequence: CSVGHFYEQYF. The CDR3 DNA reads TGCAGCGTGGGACACTTCTACGAGCAGTACTTC.

This chain joins TRBV28 and TRBJ2-6; 8 bases are shared with TRBD2. V gave up 7 bases and J gave up 2 bases; unmatched junction bases: 4. The CDR3 is made up of 15 amino acids. Looked up from germline, CDR1 is MDHEN and CDR2 is SYDVKM. CDR3 region: CASIFGGAGANVLTF. The CDR3 DNA is TGTGCCAGCATCTTCGGGGGGGCTGGGGCCAACGTCCTGACTTTC.

This clone was detected once. This chain uses TRBV7-2 with TRBJ1-1, with TRBD1 as a possible D gene (5 bases). The CDR3 has 15 residues. The V gene's germline CDR1 is SGHTA and CDR2 FQGNSA. V lost 0 bases to trimming and J lost 1 base, with 9 bases between them. Here the CDR3 reads CASSLAQGGNTEAFF. In DNA form, the CDR3 reads TGTGCCAGCAGCTTAGCTCAGGGAGGGAACACTGAAGCTTTCTTT.

This chain joins TRBV18 and TRBJ1-5; tentatively, D is TRBD1 (5 bases). The germline V and J ends were trimmed by 4 bases and 7 bases, with 11 bases remaining between them. CDR1 KGHSH and CDR2 LQKENI come from the germline V gene. This CDR3 is built from 13 residues. The CDR3 sequence is CASSRRENQPQHF. Written as DNA, the CDR3 is TGTGCCAGCTCACGCAGGGAAAACCAGCCCCAGCATTTT.

The rearrangement links TRBV6-5 to TRBJ2-7, with D possibly matching TRBD1 (5 bases). The germline V gene has CDR1 MNHEY and CDR2 SVGAGI. The CDR3 loop spans 14 amino acids. V shed 6 bases and J shed 3 bases, with 15 bases lying between them. The CDR3 loop is CASRKTGSGYEQYF. The CDR3 bases are TGTGCCAGCAGAAAAACAGGTTCGGGCTACGAGCAGTACTTC.

This sequence joins TRBV6-5 and TRBJ2-7, with a possible D match to TRBD1 (5 bases). CDR1 MNHEY and CDR2 SVGAGI come from the germline V gene. V was trimmed by 4 bases and J by 5 bases, leaving 15 bases between them. The CDR3 covers 14 residues. CDR3 sequence (DNA): TGTGCCAGCAGTTCCACAGGTTCACGGAACGAGCAGTACTTC. This sequence encodes CASSSTGSRNEQYF.

The chain has TRBV4-3 and TRBJ2-7, with 7 positions matching TRBD1. Germline CDR1 is LGHNA and CDR2 is YSLEER. The CDR3 contains 15 residues. The junction had 7 bases not matched to a gene; V was cut back by 4 bases and J by 1 base. The CDR3 DNA is TGCGCCAGCAGCCGCTATGGGGACAGTTCCTACGAGCAGTACTTC. Translating it yields CASSRYGDSSYEQYF.

The rearrangement joins TRBV6-5 to TRBJ1-6; 9 nucleotides agree with TRBD1. The CDR3 totals 15 residues. The ends lost 6 bases at V and 4 bases at J; junction bases unmatched: 4. Germline V gene lookup returns CDR1 MNHEY and CDR2 SVGAGI. The CDR3 here is CASRTGGIYNSPLHF. CDR3 bases: TGTGCCAGCAGGACAGGGGGGATTTATAATTCACCCCTCCACTTT.

V and J are TRBV7-6 and TRBJ2-1; 8 bases align to TRBD2. This CDR3 contains 16 residues. CDR1 is SGHVS, CDR2 FNYEAQ, per germline. Unmatched junction bases numbered 6, after V lost 5 bases and J lost 0 bases. The CDR3 region has the DNA TGTGCCAGCAGCCCTAGCGGGCAGAGCTCCTACAATGAGCAGTTCTTC. It yields the protein CASSPSGQSSYNEQFF.

This chain uses TRBV25-1 with TRBJ1-1; no firm D call. CDR3 length equals 13 residues. CDR1 MGHDK and CDR2 SYGVNS come from the germline V gene. V was trimmed by 4 bases and J by 2 bases, leaving 8 bases between them. CDR3 sequence reads: CASSVKSNTEAFF. In nucleotides, the CDR3 is TGTGCCAGCAGTGTTAAGAGTAACACTGAAGCTTTCTTT.

J is TRBJ1-2 and V is TRBV7-2; a possible D gene is TRBD1 (6 bases). Trimming pared 0 bases from V and 3 bases from J, leaving 14 bases between. Per the germline V gene, CDR1 is SGHTA and CDR2 is FQGNSA. This CDR3 spans 16 amino acids. CDR3 sequence reads: CASSLAGTSGDYGYTF. The CDR3 DNA sequence: TGTGCCAGCAGCTTAGCGGGGACATCTGGAGACTATGGCTACACCTTC. The full variable domain, with the rest looked up from reference TRBV7-2 and TRBJ1-2, is GAGVSQSPSNKVTEKGKDVELRCDPISGHTALYWYRQSLGQGLEFLIYFQGNSAPDKSGLPSDRFSAERTGGSVSTLTIQRTQQEDSAVYLCASSLAGTSGDYGYTFGSGTRLTVV.

V is TRBV29-1 and J is TRBJ2-7, with D perhaps matching TRBD2 (5 bases). CDR1 and CDR2 (germline): SQVTM, ANQGSEA. V was cut by 7 bases and J by 4 bases, with 14 bases left in between. The CDR3 length is 12 residues. Here the CDR3 reads CSAKDSLYEQYF. The CDR3 DNA reads TGCAGCGCCAAGGACTCCCTTTACGAGCAGTACTTC.

The genes are TRBV14 and TRBJ1-5; D is perhaps TRBD1 (5 bases). The CDR3 loop spans 16 amino acids. The V gene lost 6 bases and the J gene lost 4 bases, with 19 bases spanning the gap. Germline V gene data show CDR1 as SGHDN and CDR2 as FVKESK. CDR3 nucleotide sequence: TGTGCCAGCAGATTCGACAGAACGATCTGGAATCAGCCCCAGCATTTT. Translating gives CASRFDRTIWNQPQHF.

The rearrangement joins TRBV6-5 to TRBJ1-1; D not resolved. The germline CDR1 and CDR2 sequences are MNHEY and SVGAGI. Deletions cut 1 base from V and 3 bases from J, with 6 bases between. This CDR3 comprises 13 residues. Here the CDR3 reads CASSYYRDTEAFF. CDR3 sequence (DNA): TGTGCCAGCAGTTACTATCGTGACACTGAAGCTTTCTTT.

The chain uses TRBV5-1 and TRBJ2-1; TRBD2 agrees at 16 bases. Trimming cost V 3 bases and J 5 bases; bases outside gene matches: 5. CDR3 size: 17 residues. Germline V CDR1 and CDR2: SGHRS, YFSETQ. CDR3 sequence reads: CASSWGTSGRGHNEQFF. DNA of the CDR3: TGCGCCAGCAGCTGGGGGACTAGCGGGAGGGGCCACAATGAGCAGTTCTTC.